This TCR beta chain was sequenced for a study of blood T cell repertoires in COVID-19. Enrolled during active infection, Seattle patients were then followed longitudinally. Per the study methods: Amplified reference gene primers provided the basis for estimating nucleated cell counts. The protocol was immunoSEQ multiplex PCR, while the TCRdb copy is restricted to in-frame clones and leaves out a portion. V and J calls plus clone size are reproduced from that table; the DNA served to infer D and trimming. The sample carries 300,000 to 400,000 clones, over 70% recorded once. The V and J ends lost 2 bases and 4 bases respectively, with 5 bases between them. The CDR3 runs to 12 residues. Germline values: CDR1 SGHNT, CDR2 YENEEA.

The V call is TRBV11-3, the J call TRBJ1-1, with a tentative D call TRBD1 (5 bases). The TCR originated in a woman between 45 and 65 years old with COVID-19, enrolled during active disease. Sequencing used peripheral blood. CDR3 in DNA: TGTGCCAGCAGCTTACAGGGCACTGAAGCTTTCTTT. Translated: CASSLQGTEAFF.